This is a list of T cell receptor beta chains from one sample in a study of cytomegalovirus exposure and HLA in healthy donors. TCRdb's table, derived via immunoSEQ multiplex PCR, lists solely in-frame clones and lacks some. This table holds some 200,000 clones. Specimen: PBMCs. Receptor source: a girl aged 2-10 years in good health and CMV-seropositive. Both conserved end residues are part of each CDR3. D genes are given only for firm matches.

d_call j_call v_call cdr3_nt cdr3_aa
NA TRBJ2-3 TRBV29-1 TGCAGCGGTGCGGGCGCTAGCACAGATACGCAGTATTTT CSGAGASTDTQYF
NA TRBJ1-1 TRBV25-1 TGTGCCAGCATTCGGGGTGGAGGCACTGAAGCTTTCTTT CASIRGGGTEAFF
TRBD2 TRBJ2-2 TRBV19 TGTGCCAGTAGTGGTACTAGCGGGAACACCGGGGAGCTGTTTTTT CASSGTSGNTGELFF
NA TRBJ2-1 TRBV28 TGTGCCAGCAGCCGGGTGGAGCAGTTCTTC CASSRVEQFF
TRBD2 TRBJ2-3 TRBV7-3 TGTGCCAGCAGCCCCGGGACTAGCAGCACAGATACGCAGTATTTT CASSPGTSSTDTQYF
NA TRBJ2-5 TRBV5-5 TGTGCCAGCAGCCAGGGGCCCGACTCGGTTGTGACCCAGTACTTC CASSQGPDSVVTQYF
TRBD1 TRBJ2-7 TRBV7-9 TGTGCCAGCAGCCCCGGGGACAGGGCAAGGGACGAGCAGTACTTC CASSPGDRARDEQYF
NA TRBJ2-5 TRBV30 TGTGCCTGGAGTGACCAGGAAGAGACCCAGTACTTC CAWSDQEETQYF
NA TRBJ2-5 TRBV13 TGTGCCAGCAGCTCGCCAGGGGATGAGACCCAGTACTTC CASSSPGDETQYF
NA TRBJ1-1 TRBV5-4 TGTGCCAGCAGCTTGGTCTCCGGGGACACTGAAGCTTTCTTT CASSLVSGDTEAFF
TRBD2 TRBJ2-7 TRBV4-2 TGTGCCAGCAGCCAAGGTTCTACTAGCGGGATAGTGTACGAGCAGTACTTC CASSQGSTSGIVYEQYF
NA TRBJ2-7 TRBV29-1 TGCAGCGTTGATTCCCCCAGGGGTCCTTACGAGCAGTACTTC CSVDSPRGPYEQYF
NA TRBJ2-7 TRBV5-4 TGTGCCAGCAGCCAAAACCCCGCGGCCTACGAGCAGTACTTC CASSQNPAAYEQYF
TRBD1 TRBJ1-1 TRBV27 TGTGCCAGCAGTCCCACAGGGGTTAACACTGAAGCTTTCTTT CASSPTGVNTEAFF
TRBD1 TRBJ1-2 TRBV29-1 TGCAGCGCCCCTGGGACAGACACCCTCTATGGCTACACCTTC CSAPGTDTLYGYTF
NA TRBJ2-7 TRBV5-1 TGCGCCAGCAGCCCTATGCCCGATAGCTCCTACGAGCAGTACTTC CASSPMPDSSYEQYF
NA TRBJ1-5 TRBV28 TGTGCCAGCAGTCCCCAAGCGGGGCTAGGGAGGACGAATCAGCCCCAGCATTTT CASSPQAGLGRTNQPQHF
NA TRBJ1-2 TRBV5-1 TGCGCCAGCAGCTTTCAAATTAACTATGGCTACACCTTC CASSFQINYGYTF
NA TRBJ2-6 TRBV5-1 TGCGCCAGCAGCCCGGTTAGCTCCGGGGCCAACGTCCTGACTTTC CASSPVSSGANVLTF
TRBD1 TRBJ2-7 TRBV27 TGTGCCAGCAGTTACGACAGGGGCGAGCAGTACTTC CASSYDRGEQYF
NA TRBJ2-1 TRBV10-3 TGTGCCATCCACCCTTCCCCTAGCGATTCGGGGAGCGATGAGCAGTTCTTC CAIHPSPSDSGSDEQFF
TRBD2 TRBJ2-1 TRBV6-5 TGTGCCAGCAGCTTTAGCGGGAGTGAGCAGTTCTTC CASSFSGSEQFF
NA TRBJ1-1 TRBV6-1 TGTGCCAGCCCAATAGACACCATGAACACTGAAGCTTTCTTT CASPIDTMNTEAFF
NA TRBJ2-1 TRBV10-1 TGCGCCAGCAGTGTCCCCTCGGGACACCAAAATGAGAATGAGCAGTTCTTC CASSVPSGHQNENEQFF
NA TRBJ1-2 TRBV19 TGTGCCAGTAGTTCCCAAGTACGACAGGTGTCTGGCTACACCTTC CASSSQVRQVSGYTF
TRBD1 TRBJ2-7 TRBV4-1 TGCGCCAGCAGCCCTCACGACCCGGGACAGGGCTTCTACGAGCAGTACTTC CASSPHDPGQGFYEQYF
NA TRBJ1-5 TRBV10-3 TGTGCCATTTCGGACAGCTATAGCAATCAGCCCCAGCATTTT CAISDSYSNQPQHF
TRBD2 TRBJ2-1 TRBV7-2 TGTGCCAGCAGCTTAGAGCCTAGCGGGTACAATGAGCAGTTCTTC CASSLEPSGYNEQFF
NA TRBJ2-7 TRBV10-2 TGCGCCAGCAGTGCGCGGACAGCTACTTCCTACGAGCAGTACTTC CASSARTATSYEQYF
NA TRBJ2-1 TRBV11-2 TGTGCCAGCAGCCCAGTTCGGGGGGCTTACAATGAGCAGTTCTTC CASSPVRGAYNEQFF
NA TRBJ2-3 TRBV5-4 TGTGCCAGCAGCGCCCAGACAGATACGCAGTATTTT CASSAQTDTQYF
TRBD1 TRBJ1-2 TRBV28 TGTGCCAGCAAATTCGGGGACAGGGGGCTCACAAATGGCTACACCTTC CASKFGDRGLTNGYTF
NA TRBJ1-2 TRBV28 TGTGCCAGCACCGACCCCGCGACACCCTACTATGGCTACACCTTC CASTDPATPYYGYTF
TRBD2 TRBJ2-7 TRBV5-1 TGCGCCAGCAGCTTGGCCGTATTGGGCGGGAGGACTTCCTACGAGCAGTACTTC CASSLAVLGGRTSYEQYF
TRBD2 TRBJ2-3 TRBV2 TGTGCCAGCAGAAAGATTACTCCGATGACTAGCGGGACAGATACGCAGTATTTT CASRKITPMTSGTDTQYF
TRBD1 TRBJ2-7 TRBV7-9 TGTGCCAGCAGCTCCGATGGGGACAGTTTTTACGAGCAGTACTTC CASSSDGDSFYEQYF
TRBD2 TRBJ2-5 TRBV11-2 TGTGCCAGCACCTACCGAGCGGGGGGGGGACTTGAGACCCAGTACTTC CASTYRAGGGLETQYF
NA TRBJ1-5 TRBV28 TGTGCCAGCAGTTTTTGCGCAGGGGATCAGCCCCAGCATTTT CASSFCAGDQPQHF
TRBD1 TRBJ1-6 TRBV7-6 TGTGCCAGCAGCCCGCAACCCCCGGGACAGGGGAGGCCCCTCCACTTT CASSPQPPGQGRPLHF
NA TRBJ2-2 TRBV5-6 TGTGCCAGCAGCTTCCGAGGCGTAGGTAGTGGGGAGCTGTTTTTT CASSFRGVGSGELFF
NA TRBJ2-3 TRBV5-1 TGCGCCAGCAGCTTGGGGAGGGGAGAGACGCAGTATTTT CASSLGRGETQYF
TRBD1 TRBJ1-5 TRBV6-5 TGTGCCAGCAGTCAGGACAGGGATCAGCCCCAGCATTTT CASSQDRDQPQHF
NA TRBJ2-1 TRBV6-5 TGTGCCAGCAGTTCGGGACTCCAGAGGGGCAATGAGCAGTTCTTC CASSSGLQRGNEQFF
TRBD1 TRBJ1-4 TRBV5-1 TGCGCCAGCAGCTTGGCCGGACAGGGAAGTGAAAAACTGTTTTTT CASSLAGQGSEKLFF
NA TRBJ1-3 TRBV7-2 TGTGCCAGCAGCTTGAGTCGTTCTGGAAACACCATATATTTT CASSLSRSGNTIYF